The 32 T cell receptor beta chains presented below share a single source sample, sequenced in a study of control samples from healthy donors and cancer patients. Using immunoSEQ multiplex PCR, the repertoire was profiled, and TCRdb retains in-frame clones only, with some absent. The table has 84,000 or so clones, 65% to 90% seen once. Sequenced input: PBMCs. All receptors derive from a man in his sixties with head and neck cancer.

The chain employs TRBV6-5 and TRBJ1-1; tentative D call: TRBD1 (5 bases). Germline lookup yields CDR1 MNHEY and CDR2 SVGAGI. With 6 bases removed from V and 0 bases from J, the gap between germline ends came to 14 bases. The CDR3 is made up of 15 amino acids. Here the CDR3 reads CASRSGGYMNTEAFF. The CDR3 coding sequence is TGTGCCAGCAGATCCGGGGGGTACATGAACACTGAAGCTTTCTTT.

This rearrangement joins TRBV2 to TRBJ1-4; D not certain. Germline V gene sequence: CDR1 SNHLY, CDR2 FYNNEI. V lost 5 bases and J 8 bases, leaving 15 bases between the germline ends. This CDR3 has 14 amino acids. CDR3 nucleotide sequence: TGTGCCAGCAGTTCGACTCGGGCCGGGGAAAAACTGTTTTTT. It codes for CASSSTRAGEKLFF.

The sample holds many counts of this clone. The chain couples TRBV4-1 to TRBJ1-3; weak D call: TRBD1 (5 bases). The V gene lost 0 bases and the J gene lost 4 bases, with 13 bases spanning the gap. Germline-derived CDR1 and CDR2 are MGHRA and YSYEKL. The CDR3 is 16 residues long. CDR3 in amino acids: CASSQDAGVIGNTIYF. The CDR3 coding sequence is TGCGCCAGCAGCCAAGATGCGGGGGTAATCGGAAACACCATATATTTT.

The V and J genes are TRBV7-9 and TRBJ2-1; D gene ambiguous. V dropped 10 bases and J dropped 3 bases, with 7 bases sitting between them. CDR3 length: 11 amino acids. Looked up from germline, CDR1 is SEHNR and CDR2 is FQNEAQ (reference sequence). CDR3 region: CATQIYNEQFF. Here the CDR3 DNA reads TGTGCCACCCAGATCTACAATGAGCAGTTCTTC. The whole variable domain, remainder taken from reference TRBV7-9 and TRBJ2-1, is DTGVSQNPRHKITKRGQNVTFRCDPISEHNRLYWYRQTLGQGPEFLTYFQNEAQLEKSRLLSDRFSAERPKGSFSTLEIQRTEQGDSAMYLCATQIYNEQFFGPGTRLTVL.

V and J are TRBV4-1 and TRBJ2-3; 7 bases map to TRBD1. The V gene's germline CDR1 is MGHRA and CDR2 YSYEKL. The CDR3 runs to 15 residues. V dropped 4 bases and J dropped 6; count of bases not matched to a gene: 10. This CDR3 reads CASSRNRGRIDTQYF. The CDR3 DNA is TGCGCCAGCAGCCGGAACAGGGGTCGGATTGATACGCAGTATTTT.

This chain links TRBV7-9 with TRBJ2-7, with a possible D match to TRBD1 (7 bases). Looked up from germline, CDR1 is SEHNR and CDR2 is FQNEAQ (reference sequence). V lost 2 bases to trimming and J lost 4 bases, with 15 bases between them. The CDR3 loop spans 15 amino acids. The CDR3 spells CASSLQGGDGYEQYF. CDR3 DNA sequence: TGTGCCAGCAGCTTACAGGGGGGAGATGGGTACGAGCAGTACTTC.

The V call is TRBV7-9, the J call TRBJ2-1, with a tentative D call TRBD2 (6 bases). The CDR3 spans 18 residues. Trimming stripped 5 bases from V and 4 bases from J, with 24 bases between. Germline lookup yields CDR1 SEHNR and CDR2 FQNEAQ (reference sequence). The CDR3 region is CASSPLVSSDGRYNEQFF. CDR3 DNA: TGTGCCAGCAGCCCATTAGTGTCTAGCGACGGGCGATACAATGAGCAGTTCTTC.

V usage is TRBV2 and J usage is TRBJ2-3; 7 bases are shared with TRBD2. Losses at the gene ends were 7 bases for V and 1 base for J; bases not matched to a gene: 5. Germline V gives CDR1 SNHLY, CDR2 FYNNEI. This CDR3 has 14 residues. This CDR3 is CASKVTSGTDTQYF. The CDR3 DNA reads as TGTGCCAGCAAAGTAACTAGCGGCACAGATACGCAGTATTTT.

The V and J genes are TRBV21-1 and TRBJ2-5. TRBV21-1 is termed a pseudogene. The CDR3 is 18 amino acids. In DNA, the CDR3 is TGTGCCAGCAGCAAACCCCGGACCGAGAAGGTCCCCCAAGAGACCCAGTACTTC. Its translation is CASSKPRTEKVPQETQYF.

In this sample, this clone turned up a few times. This chain connects TRBV5-4 to TRBJ2-6, with 7 nucleotides matching TRBD2. The V gene end was trimmed by 3 bases and the J gene end by 0 bases; junction bases not matched to a gene: 9. The V gene's germline CDR1 is SGHNT and CDR2 YYREEE (reference sequence). The CDR3 length is 18 residues. CDR3 nucleotides: TGTGCCAGCAGCTCTGGCGGGCGGGGGAGCTCTGGGGCCAACGTCCTGACTTTC. Protein: CASSSGGRGSSGANVLTF.

This clone was picked up one time. The chain carries TRBV3-1 (or the pseudogene TRBV3-2) and TRBJ2-6; D remains ambiguous. Trimming shortened V by 4 bases and J by 2 bases, and 6 bases separated the two germline ends. The CDR3 covers 14 residues. The germline V gene encodes CDR1 LGHDT and CDR2 YNNKEL (reference sequence). The DNA of the CDR3 is TGTGCCAGCAGCCTCTCTGCTGGGGCCAACGTCCTGACTTTC. This codes for CASSLSAGANVLTF.

V and J are TRBV2 and TRBJ1-3, with no clear D. The germline V gene encodes CDR1 SNHLY and CDR2 FYNNEI. The germline V and J ends were trimmed by 7 bases and 0 bases, with 16 bases remaining between them. The CDR3 totals 16 residues. For the CDR3, the DNA is TGTGCCAGCAATAATATCGTGGCCCTCTCTGGAAACACCATATATTTT. This codes for CASNNIVALSGNTIYF.

The chain carries TRBV7-2 and TRBJ1-5, with D hard to call. Between the trimmed V and J ends, which lost 4 bases and 3 bases, there was a span of 10 bases. Germline lookup yields CDR1 SGHTA and CDR2 FQGNSA. The CDR3 covers 14 residues. CDR3 DNA sequence: TGTGCCAGCAGCTCATACGGACTCAATCAGCCCCAGCATTTT. This codes for CASSSYGLNQPQHF.

The CDR3 spells CASQTGIGYGYTF. Written as DNA, the CDR3 is TGTGCCAGCCAGACAGGGATCGGCTATGGCTACACCTTC. V is TRBV19 and J is TRBJ1-2; 7 positions match TRBD1. Germline trimming cut 9 bases from V and 4 bases from J; bases unmatched to any gene: 8. The germline CDR1 and CDR2 sequences are LNHDA and SQIVND (reference sequence). The CDR3 is 13 residues long. The full variable domain, with the rest looked up from reference TRBV19 and TRBJ1-2, is DGGITQSPKYLFRKEGQNVTLSCEQNLNHDAMYWYRQDPGQGLRLIYYSQIVNDFQKGDIAEGYSVSREKKESFPLTVTSAQKNPTAFYLCASQTGIGYGYTFGSGTRLTVV.

The V and J genes are TRBV5-4 and TRBJ2-7; 11 bases agree with TRBD2. Germline V gives CDR1 SGHNT, CDR2 YYREEE (reference sequence). The CDR3 runs 16 residues. V lost 0 bases and J lost 4; bases outside the gene matches: 6. The CDR3 loop reads CASSLAASGRRYEQYF. Written as DNA, the CDR3 is TGTGCCAGCAGCTTGGCGGCTAGCGGGAGGAGATACGAGCAGTACTTC.

This sequence joins TRBV6-6 and TRBJ2-3; D is undetermined. This CDR3 has 14 residues. Trimming removed 4 bases at V and 8 bases at J, with 16 bases between. CDR1 and CDR2 from the germline V gene are MNHNY and SVGAGI (reference sequence). CDR3 in DNA: TGTGCCAGCAGTTCACTCATGGAGATACTTACGCAGTATTTT. Translated: CASSSLMEILTQYF.

The gene calls are TRBV10-3 and TRBJ2-3; the match to TRBD1 covers 7 bases. Germline loops: CDR1 ENHRY, CDR2 SYGVKD. V gave up 6 bases and J gave up 4 bases; unmatched junction bases: 4. The CDR3 contains 13 residues. The CDR3 spells CAISGQEADTQYF. CDR3 bases: TGTGCCATCAGCGGACAGGAGGCAGATACGCAGTATTTT.

The rearrangement links TRBV21-1 to TRBJ2-2; whether TRBD2, the table's D call, matches the DNA was not checked. TRBV21-1 is reported as a pseudogene. CDR3 length: 19 residues. CDR3 nucleotide sequence: TGTGCCAGCAGCAAAGAAAAACTAGCGGGAGAAAGGGACACCGGGGAGCTGTTTTTT. Its translation: CASSKEKLAGERDTGELFF.

This clone turned up a few times. The chain is built from TRBV5-1 and TRBJ2-5, with 10 bases fitting TRBD2. The V segment lost 4 bases and the J segment 6 bases; nucleotides outside the gene matches: 18. The CDR3 runs 18 residues. The V gene's germline CDR1 is SGHRS and CDR2 YFSETQ. The CDR3 coding sequence is TGCGCCAGCAGCGCTGCTAAGGCGTGGCTAGCGGGAGAGAAGACCCAGTACTTC. It encodes CASSAAKAWLAGEKTQYF.

This chain links TRBV5-6 with TRBJ1-6, with TRBD1 matching 9 bases. The V segment lost 4 bases and the J segment 8 bases; nucleotides outside the gene matches: 4. CDR3 length: 14 amino acids. Germline CDR1 SGHDT, CDR2 YYEEEE. CDR3 coding DNA: TGTGCCAGCAGCGGGACAGGGTTGGATTCACCCCTCCACTTT. Protein: CASSGTGLDSPLHF.

The genes are TRBV6-1 and TRBJ1-2, with D perhaps matching TRBD1 (5 bases). This CDR3 comprises 15 residues. Trimming took off 3 bases at V and 0 bases at J, with 11 bases between the two ends. CDR1 and CDR2 (germline): MNHNS, SASEGT. CDR3 nucleotides: TGTGCCAGCAGTGATTACAGGATCACTAACTATGGCTACACCTTC. Translated, it gives CASSDYRITNYGYTF.

The rearrangement joins TRBV6-1 to TRBJ1-6; no clear D. Germline V CDR1 and CDR2: MNHNS, SASEGT. The CDR3 runs to 14 residues. Trimming cost V 3 bases and J 13 bases, with 16 bases left between them. CDR3 residues: CASSETAFRPPLHF. In DNA, the CDR3 is TGTGCCAGCAGTGAGACGGCCTTTAGACCGCCCCTCCACTTT.

V gene TRBV27 combines with J gene TRBJ2-3, with D unresolved. Deletions cut 6 bases from V and 0 bases from J, with 16 bases between. The length of the CDR3 is 16 residues. The germline gives CDR1 MNHEY, CDR2 SMNVEV (reference sequence). The CDR3 DNA reads as TGTGCCAGCAGAAAAGCAGGCCGAGGTAGCACAGATACGCAGTATTTT. This codes for CASRKAGRGSTDTQYF.

The gene calls are TRBV18 and TRBJ1-2; tentative D call: TRBD1 (5 bases). The CDR3 has 14 amino acids. Germline assignment: CDR1 KGHSH and CDR2 LQKENI. V lost 2 bases, J lost 12 bases, and 19 bases lay in between. The CDR3 region has the DNA TGTGCCAGCTCACCATCCGTGGAGGGACGGGGACACACCTTC. It specifies CASSPSVEGRGHTF. Full variable domain (rest looked up from reference TRBV18 and TRBJ1-2): NAGVMQNPRHLVRRRGQEARLRCSPMKGHSHVYWYRQLPEEGLKFMVYLQKENIIDESGMPKERFSAEFPKEGPSILRIQQVVRGDSAAYFCASSPSVEGRGHTFGSGTRLTVV.

This rearrangement joins TRBV5-1 to TRBJ1-3, with D possibly being TRBD1 (5 bases). V shed 0 bases and J shed 0 bases, with 10 bases lying between them. The CDR3 is made up of 16 amino acids. CDR1 and CDR2 from the germline V gene are SGHRS and YFSETQ. The CDR3 sequence is CASSLDGTDSGNTIYF. CDR3 DNA: TGCGCCAGCAGCTTGGATGGGACTGACTCTGGAAACACCATATATTTT.

V usage is TRBV9 and J usage is TRBJ1-2; TRBD1 is a possible D gene (5 bases). Germline-derived CDR1 and CDR2 are SGDLS and YYNGEE. V lost 0 bases to trimming and J lost 2 bases, with 8 bases between them. The CDR3 extends over 14 amino acids. The CDR3 protein is CASSVVGRNYGYTF. Written as DNA, the CDR3 is TGTGCCAGCAGCGTAGTGGGACGCAACTATGGCTACACCTTC.

The chain joins TRBV29-1 to TRBJ2-2; TRBD2 agrees at 11 bases. The CDR3 length is 15 residues. Looked up from germline, CDR1 is SQVTM and CDR2 is ANQGSEA. V lost 7 bases to trimming and J lost 4 bases; unmatched junction nucleotides: 8. This CDR3 reads CSAVAGGIITGELFF. CDR3 bases: TGCAGCGCAGTAGCGGGAGGGATTATCACCGGGGAGCTGTTTTTT.

This chain uses TRBV14 with TRBJ2-7; TRBD2 matches 11 bases. Unmatched junction bases numbered 2, after V lost 3 bases and J lost 1 base. The CDR3 loop spans 15 amino acids. Germline V gives CDR1 SGHDN, CDR2 FVKESK. CDR3 protein: CASSQLAGGSYEQYF. Written as DNA, the CDR3 is TGTGCCAGCAGCCAGTTAGCGGGAGGGTCCTACGAGCAGTACTTC. Full variable domain (rest looked up from reference TRBV14 and TRBJ2-7): EAGVTQFPSHSVIEKGQTVTLRCDPISGHDNLYWYRRVMGKEIKFLLHFVKESKQDESGMPNNRFLAERTGGTYSTLKVQPAELEDSGVYFCASSQLAGGSYEQYFGPGTRLTVT.

The chain uses TRBV5-1 and TRBJ1-2; possible D gene TRBD1, 5 bases. This CDR3 spans 14 amino acids. Trimming pared 0 bases from V and 3 bases from J, leaving 9 bases between. From germline, CDR1 is SGHRS and CDR2 YFSETQ. The CDR3 DNA reads TGCGCCAGCAGCTTGGCAGTACAGGACTATGGCTACACCTTC. Translated: CASSLAVQDYGYTF.

A remark on this clone: The junction and the germline gene differ at one end; a read error may be behind it. The chain combines TRBV15 with TRBJ2-1, with a tentative D call TRBD1 (7 bases). The CDR3 consists of 16 residues. The V gene's germline CDR1 is LNHNV and CDR2 YYDKDF (reference sequence). The CDR3 reads CATSGGTALSYNGQFF. The CDR3 DNA is TGTGCCACCAGCGGAGGGACAGCCCTGAGCTACAATGGGCAGTTCTTC.

The chain combines TRBV7-9 with TRBJ2-7; weak D call: TRBD2 (5 bases). V gave up 1 base and J gave up 5 bases, with 15 bases separating them. The CDR3 spans 15 residues. Germline V gives CDR1 SEHNR, CDR2 FQNEAQ (reference sequence). In nucleotides, the CDR3 is TGTGCCAGCAGCTTAGTAAGTCAGGAGGCGAACGAGCAGTACTTC. Translated, it gives CASSLVSQEANEQYF.

The chain uses TRBV10-2 and TRBJ2-7; D gene ambiguous. In germline, CDR1 is WSHSY, CDR2 SAAADI. Trimming cost V 8 bases and J 3 bases, with 14 bases left between them. There are 13 residues in the CDR3. CDR3 sequence reads: CASQSGRSYEQYF. The CDR3 region has the DNA TGCGCCAGCCAGTCAGGACGGAGCTACGAGCAGTACTTC.